This T cell receptor (beta chain) is from a study of OX40 agonist ivuxolimab in advanced cancers. Study details: Two cutaneous melanoma patients and one hepatocellular carcinoma patient, three in all, had partial responses.

TCRdb's copy holds only in-frame clones and misses some; the assay was immunoSEQ multiplex PCR. The sample records about 75,000 clones, 70% to 90% being singletons. CDR1 LNHDA and CDR2 SQIVND come from the germline V gene (reference sequence). The CDR3 totals 14 residues. V was trimmed by 9 bases and J by 4 bases, leaving 18 bases between them. The clonotype was recovered from an adult with an advanced solid tumor such as melanoma, head and neck, liver or kidney cancer. The V and J genes are TRBV19 and TRBJ1-2, with a weak D call TRBD1 (6 bases). The sample here was CD4+ or CD8+ T cells sorted from blood, taken in a trial of the OX40 agonist ivuxolimab. The CDR3 loop is CASRGEGLGYGYTF. CDR3 coding DNA: TGTGCCAGCAGGGGAGAGGGTCTAGGCTATGGCTACACCTTC. The variable domain in full, with the rest retrieved from reference TRBV19 and TRBJ1-2, is DGGITQSPKYLFRKEGQNVTLSCEQNLNHDAMYWYRQDPGQGLRLIYYSQIVNDFQKGDIAEGYSVSREKKESFPLTVTSAQKNPTAFYLCASRGEGLGYGYTFGSGTRLTVV.